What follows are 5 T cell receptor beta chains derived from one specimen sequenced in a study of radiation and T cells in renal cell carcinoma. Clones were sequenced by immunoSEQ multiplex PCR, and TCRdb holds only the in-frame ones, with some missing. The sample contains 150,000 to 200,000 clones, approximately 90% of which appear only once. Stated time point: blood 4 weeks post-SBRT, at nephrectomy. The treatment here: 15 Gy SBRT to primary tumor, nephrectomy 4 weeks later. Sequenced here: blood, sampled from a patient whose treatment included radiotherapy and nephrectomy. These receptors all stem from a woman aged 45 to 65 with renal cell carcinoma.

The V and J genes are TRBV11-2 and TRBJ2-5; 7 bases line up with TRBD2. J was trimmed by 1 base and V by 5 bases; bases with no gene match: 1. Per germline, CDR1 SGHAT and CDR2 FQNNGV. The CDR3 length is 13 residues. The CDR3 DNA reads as TGTGCCAGCAGCGCGGGAGTCCAAGAGACCCAGTACTTC. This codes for CASSAGVQETQYF.

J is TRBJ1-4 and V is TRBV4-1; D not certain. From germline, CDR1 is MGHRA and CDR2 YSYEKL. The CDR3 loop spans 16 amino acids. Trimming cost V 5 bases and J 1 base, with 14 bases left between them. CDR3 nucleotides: TGCGCCAGCAGCTCGGACCCCCCTGGAACTAATGAAAAACTGTTTTTT. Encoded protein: CASSSDPPGTNEKLFF.

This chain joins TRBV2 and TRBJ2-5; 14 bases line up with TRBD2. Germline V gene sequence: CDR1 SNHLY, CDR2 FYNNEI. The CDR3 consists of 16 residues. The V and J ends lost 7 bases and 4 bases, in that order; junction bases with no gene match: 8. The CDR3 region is CASKQTSGGARETQYF. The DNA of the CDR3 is TGTGCCAGCAAACAGACTAGCGGGGGGGCCAGAGAGACCCAGTACTTC. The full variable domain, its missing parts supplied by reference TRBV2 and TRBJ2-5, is EPEVTQTPSHQVTQMGQEVILRCVPISNHLYFYWYRQILGQKVEFLVSFYNNEISEKSEIFDDQFSVERPDGSNFTLKIRSTKLEDSAMYFCASKQTSGGARETQYFGPGTRLLVL.

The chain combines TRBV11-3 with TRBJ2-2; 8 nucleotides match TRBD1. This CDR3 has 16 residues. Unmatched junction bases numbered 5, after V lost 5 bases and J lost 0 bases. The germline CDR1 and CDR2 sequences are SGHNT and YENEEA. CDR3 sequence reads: CASSPRQGPNTGELFF. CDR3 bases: TGTGCCAGCAGCCCACGACAGGGGCCGAACACCGGGGAGCTGTTTTTT.

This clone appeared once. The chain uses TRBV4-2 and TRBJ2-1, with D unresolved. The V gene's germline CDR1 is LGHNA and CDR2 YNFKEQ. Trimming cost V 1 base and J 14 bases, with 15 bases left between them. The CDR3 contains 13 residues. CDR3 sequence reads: CASSQATIGEEFF. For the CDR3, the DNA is TGTGCCAGCAGCCAAGCAACCATCGGAGAGGAGTTCTTC.